This TCR beta chain derives from a study of T cell responses to AZD1222 COVID-19 vaccine (TCRdb year 2021). General notes on the study: TCR sequencing covered over 230 trial participants: 207 given two doses of AZD1222 and approximately 26 given two doses of MenACWY control vaccine. Enrollment into the trials was organized by age into subgroups of 18-55, 56-69 and 70-plus years, and those subgroups contained approximately 160, 26 and 62 TCR-sequenced participants, respectively.

In the paper's terms, the time point label means: about 28 days (+/-7) after the second vaccine dose. AZD1222 recipients given second doses at about 4 weeks or at about 12 weeks were pooled, since spike-specific TCR depth and breadth were not found to differ between the two schedules. Vaccinee samples came from UK trials COV001 and COV002, including a single-blind randomized controlled phase 2/3 trial of AZD1222 (ChAdOx1 nCoV-19) in healthy adults. Trial participant PBMC samples were collected at day 0 and day 28 after the second dose for TCRbeta chain sequencing. For this clone: What this receptor recognizes is not known. Qualities for individual bases were not recorded, and no much larger clone is one base off.

Summary of the overall study and its limitations: Reportedly, close to half of the unique spike-specific TCRs recognized epitopes lying outside the regions that are mutated in the B.1.351 and B.1.1.7 variants. Because no day 14 peak-response samples were available, repertoires were characterized only after the peak T cell response. The 56-69-year group was small, and its depth increase did not reach significance, likely because of low power. A significant rise in spike-specific TCR breadth and depth was observed after two AZD1222 doses relative to day 0 and relative to MenACWY recipients. Vaccine-associated CD4 TCRs spanned the whole spike protein, with dominant responses in regions 160-218 and 743-854. Most participants were white British and females outnumbered males, and the authors suggested that clonal diversity may have been underestimated. Conclusions about previously exposed vaccinees are limited, since just six or seven AZD1222 recipients were seropositive for SARS-CoV-2 at baseline.

The CDR3 regions of human TCRbeta chains were analyzed by immunosequencing. The original pipeline was this. Repertoire TCRs were matched against a reference library of SARS-CoV-2-specific TCRs generated with the MIRA antigen-specificity platform. Breadth was defined as the fraction of unique TCRs that were SARS-CoV-2-associated, and depth was defined as the fraction of total T cells that were SARS-CoV-2-associated. Each spike-specific TCR was assigned to its reactive spike region and to a CD4 or CD8 class using the MIRA data. Log10-transformed breadth and depth values were compared by one-way ANOVA with Sidak's multiple comparisons tests. This is the immuneACCESS table as TCRdb keeps it, with only in-frame sequences that have V and J called. A part of the clones is gone; compared with another copy, unresolved V genes explain less than half, and the rest is unexplained. V, J and clone size are taken as reported in that table, and D and trimming were inferred from the DNA itself. The sample table holds 150,000 to 200,000 clones, of which 85% to 95% were seen once. The ten largest clones capture roughly 5.6% of the sample.

Relative to germline, V is missing 0 bases and J is missing 2 bases, with 3 bases of the junction outside any gene match. Looking up the germline V gene yields CDR1 SNHLY and CDR2 FYNNEI. The CDR3, from cysteine to phenylalanine, totals 15 residues. The CDR3 DNA has 45 bases and is translated from base 1. This TCR came from an adult who received the AZD1222 COVID-19 vaccine. The sample consisted of peripheral blood, taken 28 days after the second AZD1222 dose. Recombination joined TRBV2 with TRBJ1-2; 7 of the junction bases match TRBD1. The CDR3 protein is CASSEAGTANYGYTF. In nucleotide form, the sequence is TGTGCCAGCAGTGAAGCCGGGACAGCCAACTATGGCTACACCTTC.